This TCR beta chain was recovered during a study of blood T cell repertoires in COVID-19. Study at large: Spain, Italy and the United States supplied samples that represented acute and convalescent COVID-19. Sample material is recorded as cDNA or gDNA derived from T cells, B-cell-depleted T cells, or PBMCs.

The method was immunoSEQ multiplex PCR; TCRdb's version includes in-frame clones alone and lacks a portion of them. The data contain fewer than 200,000 clones, around 93% of them seen just once; the ten biggest clones take up over 3.5%. Germline V CDR1 and CDR2: SEHNR, FQNEAQ (reference sequence). V was clipped by 5 bases and J by 6 bases; unmatched bases: 18. CDR3 length: 17 amino acids. Sequences were obtained from peripheral blood. The rearrangement uses TRBV7-9 and TRBJ1-2, with TRBD1 matching 7 bases. The TCR originated in a woman aged 45-60 years with acute or convalescent COVID-19. As DNA, the CDR3 is TGTGCCAGCAGCCCCTTAATATTATCTCAGGGGGGCGATGGCTACACCTTC. Its protein product is CASSPLILSQGGDGYTF. Supplemented by reference TRBV7-9 and TRBJ1-2, the full variable domain reads DTGVSQNPRHKITKRGQNVTFRCDPISEHNRLYWYRQTLGQGPEFLTYFQNEAQLEKSRLLSDRFSAERPKGSFSTLEIQRTEQGDSAMYLCASSPLILSQGGDGYTFGSGTRLTVV.